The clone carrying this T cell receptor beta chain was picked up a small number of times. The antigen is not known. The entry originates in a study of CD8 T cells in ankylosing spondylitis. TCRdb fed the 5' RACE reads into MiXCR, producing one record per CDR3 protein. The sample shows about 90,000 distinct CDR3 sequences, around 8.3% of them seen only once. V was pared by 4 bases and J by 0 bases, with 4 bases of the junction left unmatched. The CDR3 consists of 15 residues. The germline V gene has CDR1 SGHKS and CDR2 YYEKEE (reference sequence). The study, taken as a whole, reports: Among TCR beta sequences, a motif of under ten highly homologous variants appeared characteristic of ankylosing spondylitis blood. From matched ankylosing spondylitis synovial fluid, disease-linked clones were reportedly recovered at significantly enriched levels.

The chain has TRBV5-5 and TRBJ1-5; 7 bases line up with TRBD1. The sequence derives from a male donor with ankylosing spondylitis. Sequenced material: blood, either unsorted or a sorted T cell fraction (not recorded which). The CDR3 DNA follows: TGTGCCAGCAGCCGGGACAGCGATAGCAATCAGCCCCAGCATTTT. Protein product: CASSRDSDSNQPQHF.